The 12 T cell receptor beta chains below were found in one sample sequenced in a study of identical twins. MiXCR, run by TCRdb on the 5' RACE reads, gives a single entry per CDR3 protein. The repertoire has approximately 700,000 distinct CDR3 sequences, around 6% of them found once; the top ten carry about 1.8%. The sample taken for sequencing was naive T cells sorted from blood. All receptors come from a man between 18 and 35 years old in good health.

This clonotype was seen many times. The chain is built from TRBV20-1 and TRBJ2-7, with D possibly being TRBD1 (6 bases). The germline V gene has CDR1 DFQATT and CDR2 SNEGSKA (reference sequence). The CDR3 is made up of 17 amino acids. Trimming shortened V by 4 bases and J by 3 bases, and 25 bases separated the two germline ends. The CDR3 sequence: CSAIPISDRFFNYEQYV. In nucleotides, the CDR3 is TGCAGTGCTATCCCTATTTCTGACAGGTTTTTTAACTACGAGCAGTACGTC.

The table lists this clonotype with many counts. V usage is TRBV20-1 and J usage is TRBJ1-6; tentatively, D is TRBD1 (5 bases). The germline V and J ends were trimmed by 0 bases and 5 bases, with 14 bases remaining between them. CDR1 is DFQATT, CDR2 SNEGSKA, per germline (reference sequence). CDR3 length: 16 amino acids. The CDR3 spells CSARDAMRGNNSPLHF. The CDR3, as DNA: TGCAGTGCTAGAGATGCGATGAGGGGAAATAATTCACCCCTCCACTTT.

This clonotype was counted ten times or more. J is TRBJ1-1 and V is TRBV29-1; no firm D call. There are 11 residues in the CDR3. The germline CDR1 and CDR2 sequences are SQVTM and ANQGSEA. Trimming cost V 4 bases and J 0 bases, with 3 bases left between them. CDR3 in DNA: TGCAGCGTTGGACTGAACACTGAAGCTTTCTTT. Translating gives CSVGLNTEAFF.

This clonotype was counted ten times or more. V usage is TRBV28 and J usage is TRBJ1-2; D is undetermined. Trimming pared 2 bases from V and 4 bases from J, leaving 8 bases between. This CDR3 is built from 13 residues. CDR1 is MDHEN, CDR2 SYDVKM, per germline. The CDR3 nucleotides are TGTGCCAGCAGTTTAGTACACGTCTATGGCTACACCTTC. Amino acid sequence: CASSLVHVYGYTF.

This clonotype was counted ten times or more. The rearrangement links TRBV15 to TRBJ2-5; no clear D. Germline assignment: CDR1 LNHNV and CDR2 YYDKDF (reference sequence). The CDR3 has 15 residues. The germline V and J ends were trimmed by 1 base and 5 bases, with 14 bases remaining between them. For the CDR3, the DNA is TGTGCCACCAGCAGAGGGGGTGAGGCAGAGGAGACCCAGTACTTC. This codes for CATSRGGEAEETQYF.

This clonotype was found a few times. The rearrangement joins TRBV5-1 to TRBJ1-2; TRBD1 matches 7 bases. The CDR3 loop spans 15 amino acids. The V segment lost 0 bases and the J segment 4 bases; nucleotides outside the gene matches: 6. CDR1 is SGHRS and CDR2 is YFSETQ in the germline V gene. The CDR3 protein is CASSLVVGDSYGYTF. The CDR3 DNA reads as TGCGCCAGCAGCTTGGTCGTTGGGGACAGCTATGGCTACACCTTC.

The chain joins TRBV2 to TRBJ2-6; D possibly corresponds to TRBD1 (6 bases). Germline lookup yields CDR1 SNHLY and CDR2 FYNNEI. V was clipped by 6 bases and J by 4 bases, with 13 bases between them. The CDR3 length is 15 residues. CDR3 DNA: TGTGCCAGCAGCTCCACAGGGTTCGGGGCCAACGTCCTGACTTTC. The encoded protein is CASSSTGFGANVLTF.

This clonotype was seen many times. This chain links TRBV20-1 with TRBJ1-1, with D perhaps matching TRBD1 (6 bases). V lost 7 bases, J lost 4 bases, and 22 bases lay in between. There are 15 residues in the CDR3. Per the germline V gene, CDR1 is DFQATT and CDR2 is SNEGSKA (reference sequence). The CDR3 here is CSGGKPGARATEAFF. DNA for the CDR3: TGCAGTGGGGGAAAGCCGGGGGCGCGTGCCACTGAAGCTTTCTTT.

This clonotype was detected a few times. This chain uses TRBV25-1 with TRBJ2-2; D gene ambiguous. Germline values: CDR1 MGHDK, CDR2 SYGVNS. This CDR3 region has 15 residues. Trimming cost V 1 base and J 2 bases, with 8 bases left between them. The CDR3 sequence: CASSESTVNTGELFF. Written as DNA, the CDR3 is TGTGCCAGCAGTGAATCTACAGTCAACACCGGGGAGCTGTTTTTT.

This clonotype was counted a few times. This chain joins TRBV6-1 and TRBJ2-3, with TRBD2 matching 10 bases. The junction had 4 bases not matched to a gene; V was cut back by 6 bases and J by 4 bases. CDR3 size: 14 residues. Germline lookup yields CDR1 MNHNS and CDR2 SASEGT. CDR3 sequence: CASRQREGPDTQYF. CDR3 nucleotides: TGTGCCAGCAGACAGCGGGAGGGCCCAGATACGCAGTATTTT.

The chain joins TRBV20-1 to TRBJ2-1, with 7 bases matching TRBD2. Germline trimming cut 1 base from V and 7 bases from J; bases unmatched to any gene: 7. CDR3 length equals 14 residues. Germline CDR1 and CDR2: DFQATT and SNEGSKA (reference sequence). The CDR3 sequence is CSARAVGGPNEQFF. The CDR3 bases are TGCAGTGCTAGAGCGGTGGGAGGGCCGAATGAGCAGTTCTTC.

The table lists this clonotype with many counts. The genes are TRBV7-2 and TRBJ1-1; D call uncertain. Germline V lookup: CDR1 SGHTA, CDR2 FQGNSA. V lost 5 bases, J lost 0 bases, and 7 bases lay in between. This CDR3 is built from 13 residues. The CDR3 here is CASSVNMNTEAFF. CDR3 bases: TGTGCCAGCAGCGTCAATATGAACACTGAAGCTTTCTTT.